This is a list of T cell receptor beta chains from one sample in a study of identical twins. TCRdb independently ran MiXCR on the 5' RACE reads; one entry per CDR3 protein. In the table there are fewer than 900,000 distinct CDR3 sequences, approximately 21% of which are singletons. These data were likewise used in another study, on T cells expressing NK-cell markers.

The sequenced sample consisted of PBMCs. The receptors originated from a woman aged 18-30 years in good health. Both conserved end residues are part of each CDR3. A D gene is named only where the DNA matches it firmly. Clone size is not always given. Where it is, it says once, few, many or a class for expanded clones.

d_call,clone_size,j_call,v_call,cdr3_nt,cdr3_aa
.,.,TRBJ2-7,TRBV7-9,TGTGCCAGCAGCTTAATGGGGCCCCTTTCAGGGCAGTACTTC,CASSLMGPLSGQYF
TRBD1,.,TRBJ2-1,TRBV7-6,TGTGCCAGCAGCTTAGTCGGACAGGGGAACAATGAGCAGTTCTTC,CASSLVGQGNNEQFF
.,.,TRBJ2-3,TRBV9,TGTGCCAGCAGCGTAGGACCGGGCCCCGGGACAGATACGCAGTATTTT,CASSVGPGPGTDTQYF
TRBD2,.,TRBJ2-1,TRBV29-1,TGCAGCGTTGAATTAGCGGGGAGTTACAATGAGCAGTTCTTC,CSVELAGSYNEQFF
.,.,TRBJ2-1,TRBV2,TGTGCCAGCAGTCAAGTCGTCCCCACCTACAATGAGCAGTTCTTC,CASSQVVPTYNEQFF
TRBD2,.,TRBJ2-1,TRBV12-3/TRBV12-4,TGTGCCAGCAGAGGGAGCGGGGGGGTAGCTGAGCAGTTCTTC,CASRGSGGVAEQFF
.,.,TRBJ2-1,TRBV10-2,TGCGCCAGCAGGTTCCCATGGGGCTATGAGCAGTTCTTC,CASRFPWGYEQFF
.,many,TRBJ1-2,TRBV20-1,TGCAGTGCTGGCTCAGCTAACTATGGCTACACCTTC,CSAGSANYGYTF
TRBD1,.,TRBJ1-1,TRBV5-1,TGCGCCAGCAGCTTACAGGGGGTTCACACTGAAGCTTTCTTT,CASSLQGVHTEAFF
.,.,TRBJ2-7,TRBV18,TGTGCCAGCTCACTGACACCGAACTACGAGCAGTACTTC,CASSLTPNYEQYF
.,few,TRBJ2-3,TRBV20-1,TGCAGTGCTAGACTAGGCAGTACGCAGTATTTT,CSARLGSTQYF
.,.,TRBJ1-5,TRBV3-1,TGTGCCAGCAGCCGAGATTCTGCGGGGAATCAGCCCCAGCATTTT,CASSRDSAGNQPQHF
.,many,TRBJ2-5,TRBV24-1,TGTGCCACCAGTGATTCCCTCTTGGAGACCCAGTACTTC,CATSDSLLETQYF
.,many,TRBJ2-5,TRBV12-3/TRBV12-4,TGTGCCAGCTCGTTGTGGAGTCAAGAGACCCAGTACTTC,CASSLWSQETQYF
TRBD1,few,TRBJ1-2,TRBV12-3/TRBV12-4,TGTGCCAGCACGACAGGGAACTATGGCTACACCTTC,CASTTGNYGYTF
TRBD2,.,TRBJ2-3,TRBV5-1,TGCGCCAGCAGGATCTCCAGCGGGGGGTACACAGATACGCAGTATTTT,CASRISSGGYTDTQYF
TRBD1,.,TRBJ1-2,TRBV3-1,TGTGCCAGCAGCCAAGCCGGACAGGGACGAGGTGGCTACACCTTC,CASSQAGQGRGGYTF
.,.,TRBJ2-2,TRBV3-1,TGTGCCAGCAGCCAGAGTTTTGCGCTGACCGGGGAGCTGTTTTTT,CASSQSFALTGELFF
TRBD2,.,TRBJ2-3,TRBV5-1,TGCGCCAGCAGCCCGGGACTAGCGGGAGGGCCTGTGAGGGATTTT,CASSPGLAGGPVRDF